The present T cell receptor (beta chain) was sequenced within a study of cytomegalovirus exposure and HLA in healthy donors. V was pared by 5 bases and J by 4 bases, with 10 bases of the junction left unmatched. The germline V gene encodes CDR1 SGHAT and CDR2 FQNNGV. The CDR3 has 15 residues. Study-wide results and limits: Researchers counted roughly 150 TCR beta chains as cytomegalovirus-associated.

13 Jbeta primers and 60 Vbeta primers were used for the PCR. Assay: immunoSEQ multiplex PCR; the TCRdb copy retains only in-frame clones and omits some. The sample consists of just over 150,000 clones, roughly 82% of them appearing once. This clone came up once. Its cognate antigen is unknown. The chain has TRBV11-2 and TRBJ2-7, with 8 bases that match TRBD1. The origin of this receptor is a woman between 50 and 59 years old in good health and CMV-seropositive. The sequencing sample was made of PBMCs. The CDR3 nucleotides are TGTGCCAGCAGCCCCCGAGCCAGGGGGCCATACGAGCAGTACTTC. Translated, it gives CASSPRARGPYEQYF.